The 3 T cell receptor beta chains given below trace back to one sample, sequenced in a study of CD8 T cells in ankylosing spondylitis. Study-wide findings and caveats: Among TCR beta sequences, a motif of under ten highly homologous variants appeared characteristic of ankylosing spondylitis blood.

TCRdb re-derived calls from the 5' RACE reads in MiXCR, one entry per CDR3 protein. Of 650,000 to 800,000 distinct CDR3 sequences listed, around 19% were seen once; the top ten hold under 20%. No cognate antigen is known for these TCRs. Material: blood, either unsorted or a sorted T cell fraction (not recorded which). These receptors were obtained from a male donor with ankylosing spondylitis.

The rearrangement joins TRBV24-1 to TRBJ2-5; TRBD1 might be the D (6 bases). Germline lookup yields CDR1 KGHDR and CDR2 SFDVKD. V lost 3 bases and J 5 bases, leaving 18 bases between the germline ends. CDR3 size: 16 residues. CDR3 nucleotide sequence: TGTGCCACCAGTGATCCGACCGCGGGTACAGGGGAGACCCAGTACTTC. Protein product: CATSDPTAGTGETQYF.

The V gene is TRBV9, the J gene TRBJ2-3; tentative D call: TRBD2 (6 bases). Germline CDR1 and CDR2: SGDLS and YYNGEE. The CDR3 runs to 16 residues. V was shortened by 3 bases and J by 6 bases, with 20 bases between the two germline ends. The DNA of the CDR3 is TGTGCCAGCAGCGATGGGGACTCGCCTGGTTTCGATACGCAGTATTTT. This encodes CASSDGDSPGFDTQYF.

V gene TRBV29-1 combines with J gene TRBJ1-1; 7 bases are shared with TRBD1. The junction had 14 bases not matched to a gene; V was cut back by 7 bases and J by 0 bases. In germline, CDR1 is SQVTM, CDR2 ANQGSEA. The length of the CDR3 is 16 residues. The CDR3 spells CSAEGAGGKVNTEAFF. The CDR3 region has the DNA TGCAGCGCCGAGGGGGCAGGGGGGAAGGTGAACACTGAAGCTTTCTTT.